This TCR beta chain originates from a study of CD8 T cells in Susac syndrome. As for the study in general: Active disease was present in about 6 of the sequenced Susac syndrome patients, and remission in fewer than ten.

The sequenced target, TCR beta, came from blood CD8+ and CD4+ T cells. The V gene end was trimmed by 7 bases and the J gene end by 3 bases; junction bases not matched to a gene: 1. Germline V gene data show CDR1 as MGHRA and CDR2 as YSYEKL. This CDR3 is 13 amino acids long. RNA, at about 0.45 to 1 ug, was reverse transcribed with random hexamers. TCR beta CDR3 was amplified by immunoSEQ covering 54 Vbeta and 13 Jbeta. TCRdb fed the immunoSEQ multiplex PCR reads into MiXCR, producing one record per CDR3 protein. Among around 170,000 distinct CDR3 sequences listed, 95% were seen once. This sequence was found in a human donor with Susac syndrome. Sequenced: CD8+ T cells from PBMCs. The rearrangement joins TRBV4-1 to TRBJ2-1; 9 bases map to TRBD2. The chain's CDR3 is CASTTSGYNEQFF. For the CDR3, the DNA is TGCGCCAGCACGACTAGCGGCTACAATGAGCAGTTCTTC.